This entry lists 31 T cell receptor beta chains sequenced from one sample in a study of CD8 T cells in Susac syndrome. Random hexamers were used to reverse transcribe an amount of roughly 0.45 to 1 ug RNA. TCRdb re-called the immunoSEQ multiplex PCR reads with MiXCR, one entry per CDR3 protein. The sample consists of more than 200,000 distinct CDR3 sequences, approximately 90% of them appearing once. Sequencing was performed on CD8+ T cells from PBMCs. The origin of the receptors is a human donor with multiple sclerosis.

The chain has TRBV7-6 and TRBJ1-4; possible D gene TRBD1, 5 bases. Germline CDR1 and CDR2: SGHVS and FNYEAQ. The length of the CDR3 is 17 residues. The V and J ends lost 2 bases and 1 base respectively, with 14 bases between them. CDR3 protein: CASSLSPLGGTNEKLFF. In nucleotides, the CDR3 is TGTGCCAGCAGCTTATCACCCCTCGGGGGAACTAATGAAAAACTGTTTTTT. Based on the CDR3 plus reference TRBV7-6 and TRBJ1-4, the full variable domain is GAGVSQSPRYKVTKRGQDVALRCDPISGHVSLYWYRQALGQGPEFLTYFNYEAQQDKSGLPNDRFSAERPEGSISTLTIQRTEQRDSAMYRCASSLSPLGGTNEKLFFGSGTQLSVL.

This chain joins TRBV30 and TRBJ2-7, with D possibly TRBD1 on 6 matching bases. Germline V gene lookup returns CDR1 GTSNPN and CDR2 SVGIG (reference sequence). The CDR3 length is 13 residues. Trimming stripped 3 bases from V and 3 bases from J, with 12 bases between. CDR3 protein: CAWSPGQGYEQYF. DNA for the CDR3: TGTGCCTGGAGCCCGGGACAAGGCTACGAGCAGTACTTC. Looking up the rest from reference TRBV30 and TRBJ2-7 gives the full variable domain: SQTIHQWPATLVQPVGSPLSLECTVEGTSNPNLYWYRQAAGRGLQLLFYSVGIGQISSEVPQNLSASRPQDRQFILSSKKLLLSDSGFYLCAWSPGQGYEQYFGPGTRLTVT.

Worth noting for this clonotype: The germline gene is not matched at one end of the junction; a read error may be the cause. The chain combines TRBV5-4 with TRBJ2-5; the D gene is possibly TRBD2 (6 bases). CDR3 length equals 14 residues. Per the germline V gene, CDR1 is SGHNT and CDR2 is YYREEE (reference sequence). This chain's CDR3 is CASTLDYAQETQYF. CDR3 DNA: TGTGCCAGCACCTTGGACTATGCCCAAGAGACCCAGTACTTC.

The chain carries TRBV9 and TRBJ2-1; 9 nucleotides match TRBD2. With 4 bases clipped from V and 7 bases from J, the junction kept 9 bases outside the gene matches. Germline assignment: CDR1 SGDLS and CDR2 YYNGEE. The CDR3 is 15 amino acids. The CDR3 DNA sequence: TGTGCCAGCAGCCCCTCCAGCGGGGGGCCAAATGAGCAGTTCTTC. Encoded protein: CASSPSSGGPNEQFF. The whole variable domain, filled in from reference TRBV9 and TRBJ2-1, reads DSGVTQTPKHLITATGQRVTLRCSPRSGDLSVYWYQQSLDQGLQFLIQYYNGEERAKGNILERFSAQQFPDLHSELNLSSLELGDSALYFCASSPSSGGPNEQFFGPGTRLTVL.

This clonotype was counted a single time. This chain uses TRBV20-1 with TRBJ1-5, with D possibly matching TRBD1 (5 bases). Per the germline V gene, CDR1 is DFQATT and CDR2 is SNEGSKA (reference sequence). Trimming removed 0 bases from V and 7 bases from J, with 7 bases in between. CDR3 size: 12 residues. The CDR3 loop reads CSAREGEQPQHF. For the CDR3, the DNA is TGCAGTGCTAGAGAGGGGGAACAGCCCCAGCATTTT.

The genes are TRBV5-6 and TRBJ2-1; a weak D match, TRBD2 (6 bases). Trimming shortened V by 3 bases and J by 2 bases, and 9 bases separated the two germline ends. The CDR3 runs 14 residues. CDR1 and CDR2 from the germline V gene are SGHDT and YYEEEE. The CDR3 protein is CASSSGLPYNEQFF. The CDR3 DNA reads as TGTGCCAGCAGCTCTGGACTACCCTACAATGAGCAGTTCTTC.

The chain employs TRBV12-3 or TRBV12-4 and TRBJ1-1; a weak D match, TRBD1 (5 bases). Trimming removed 1 base from V and 3 bases from J, with 12 bases in between. The CDR3 is made up of 15 amino acids. DNA for the CDR3: TGTGCCAGCAGTTTAGGGCGGGACCTCCACACTGAAGCTTTCTTT. It translates to CASSLGRDLHTEAFF.

The chain has TRBV7-9 and TRBJ2-3; D uncertain. Germline V gene data show CDR1 as SEHNR and CDR2 as FQNEAQ (reference sequence). This CDR3 is 15 amino acids long. Between the trimmed V and J ends, which lost 0 bases and 5 bases, there was a span of 12 bases. In DNA form, the CDR3 reads TGTGCCAGCAGCTTAGCTGGGTCTACCAGAGATACGCAGTATTTT. Translation gives CASSLAGSTRDTQYF.

The chain has TRBV19 and TRBJ2-7; D not certain. Per germline, CDR1 LNHDA and CDR2 SQIVND (reference sequence). This CDR3 spans 14 amino acids. V was cut by 8 bases and J by 6 bases, with 20 bases left in between. CDR3 nucleotide sequence: TGTGCCAGTGCCGGAAACCTGGAGATCGCCGAGCAGTACTTC. Translation: CASAGNLEIAEQYF.

The chain employs TRBV19 and TRBJ2-1; 14 nucleotides align to TRBD2. This CDR3 region has 18 residues. J lost 7 bases, V lost 6 bases, and 14 bases had no gene match. Germline CDR1 and CDR2: LNHDA and SQIVND (reference sequence). The CDR3 DNA sequence: TGTGCCAGTAGCAGCGTGGTTGGACTAGCGGGAGGAGGGAATGAGCAGTTCTTC. Protein: CASSSVVGLAGGGNEQFF.

The chain recombines TRBV9 with TRBJ2-2; D remains unclear. In germline, CDR1 is SGDLS, CDR2 YYNGEE. This CDR3 has 13 residues. V was cut by 2 bases and J by 4 bases, with 6 bases left in between. CDR3 bases: TGTGCCAGCAGCGTGGCTCCCACCGGGGAGCTGTTTTTT. This codes for CASSVAPTGELFF.

This chain connects TRBV4-1 to TRBJ2-7; D call uncertain. This CDR3 comprises 12 residues. V lost 1 base to trimming and J lost 3 bases, with 4 bases between them. Per germline, CDR1 MGHRA and CDR2 YSYEKL. CDR3 protein: CASSQGGYEQYF. In nucleotides, the CDR3 is TGCGCCAGCAGCCAAGGAGGCTACGAGCAGTACTTC.

The chain uses TRBV5-4 and TRBJ2-3; 8 bases are shared with TRBD2. CDR3 length: 15 residues. Germline V CDR1 and CDR2: SGHNT, YYREEE (reference sequence). After removal of 4 bases from V and 3 bases from J, the junction contained 7 bases not matched to a gene. CDR3 DNA sequence: TGTGCCAGCAGCCCCCCCGGGGGGGGGACAGATACGCAGTATTTT. Translation: CASSPPGGGTDTQYF. Drawing the rest from reference TRBV5-4 and TRBJ2-3, the complete variable domain is ETGVTQSPTHLIKTRGQQVTLRCSSQSGHNTVSWYQQALGQGPQFIFQYYREEENGRGNFPPRFSGLQFPNYSSELNVNALELDDSALYLCASSPPGGGTDTQYFGPGTRLTVL.

The chain is built from TRBV6-1 and TRBJ1-5, with a weak D call TRBD1 (5 bases). This CDR3 spans 17 amino acids. V gave up 4 bases and J gave up 1 base, with 17 bases separating them. Germline V lookup: CDR1 MNHNS, CDR2 SASEGT. DNA for the CDR3: TGTGCCAGCAGTGTAAAGGGGAGACTGGTGAGCAATCAGCCCCAGCATTTT. This gives the protein CASSVKGRLVSNQPQHF.

The chain carries TRBV6-5 and TRBJ1-1, with unresolved D. Germline CDR1 reads MNHEY; CDR2 reads SVGAGI. The CDR3 sequence is 13 residues long. V gave up 5 bases and J gave up 1 base, with 8 bases separating them. The CDR3 DNA reads as TGTGCCAGCAGTGTATACTCGAACACTGAAGCTTTCTTT. This encodes CASSVYSNTEAFF.

This clonotype was observed a few times. The gene calls are TRBV5-6 and TRBJ2-1; a possible D gene is TRBD1 (5 bases). CDR1 and CDR2 (germline): SGHDT, YYEEEE. This CDR3 is built from 14 residues. V was pared by 1 base and J by 0 bases, with 5 bases between. CDR3 bases: TGTGCCAGCAGCTTGAGGGGCTCCTACAATGAGCAGTTCTTC. Translating gives CASSLRGSYNEQFF. Full variable domain (outside the CDR3, taken from reference TRBV5-6 and TRBJ2-1): DAGVTQSPTHLIKTRGQQVTLRCSPKSGHDTVSWYQQALGQGPQFIFQYYEEEERQRGNFPDRFSGHQFPNYSSELNVNALLLGDSALYLCASSLRGSYNEQFFGPGTRLTVL.

The chain has TRBV6-6 and TRBJ2-7; D remains ambiguous. The length of the CDR3 is 15 residues. CDR1 and CDR2 (germline): MNHNY, SVGAGI (reference sequence). Trimming took off 5 bases at V and 0 bases at J, with 14 bases between the two ends. The DNA of the CDR3 is TGTGCCAGCAGTCCTAATTACATAGGCTCCTACGAGCAGTACTTC. Translation: CASSPNYIGSYEQYF.

This chain joins TRBV12-3 or TRBV12-4 and TRBJ1-1; D gene ambiguous. This CDR3 region has 11 residues. With 0 bases removed from V and 7 bases from J, the gap between germline ends came to 3 bases. This chain's CDR3 is CASSLADEAFF. The CDR3 coding sequence is TGTGCCAGCAGTTTAGCCGATGAAGCTTTCTTT.

The rearrangement joins TRBV6-1 to TRBJ1-2, with a possible D match to TRBD1 (6 bases). With 3 bases removed from V and 5 bases from J, the gap between germline ends came to 19 bases. Per the germline V gene, CDR1 is MNHNS and CDR2 is SASEGT. CDR3 length: 16 amino acids. Here the CDR3 DNA reads TGTGCCAGCAGTGAGCCCTCCCGGGACATCGGTTATGGCTACACCTTC. Its translation is CASSEPSRDIGYGYTF.

This clonotype was recorded once. V and J are TRBV7-6 and TRBJ2-7, with D unclear. CDR3 size: 13 residues. Trimming cost V 0 bases and J 9 bases, with 12 bases left between them. The germline CDR1 and CDR2 sequences are SGHVS and FNYEAQ. DNA for the CDR3: TGTGCCAGCAGCTTAGCGGGTGTGTCAGGGCAGTACTTC. Translation gives CASSLAGVSGQYF.

The chain has TRBV6-5 and TRBJ2-6, with 8 bases matching TRBD2. The CDR3 extends over 19 amino acids. In germline, CDR1 is MNHEY, CDR2 SVGAGI. Unmatched junction bases numbered 12, after V lost 0 bases and J lost 5 bases. Here the CDR3 reads CASSYSSGGASHRANVLTF. The CDR3 coding sequence is TGTGCCAGCAGTTACTCCTCGGGGGGGGCGTCGCATAGGGCCAACGTCCTGACTTTC.

V gene TRBV4-3 combines with J gene TRBJ2-2, with D unclear. This CDR3 has 15 residues. Deletions cut 0 bases from V and 8 bases from J, with 13 bases between. The germline V gene encodes CDR1 LGHNA and CDR2 YSLEER. CDR3 nucleotide sequence: TGCGCCAGCAGCCAAGATCACACGTCCACTGGGGAGCTGTTTTTT. As protein: CASSQDHTSTGELFF.

The V gene is TRBV7-2, the J gene TRBJ2-1; 14 nucleotides agree with TRBD2. Germline loops: CDR1 SGHTA, CDR2 FQGNSA. V lost 1 base and J lost 7; bases outside the gene matches: 0. This CDR3 is built from 15 residues. CDR3 residues: CASSLGTSGRNEQFF. The CDR3 DNA is TGTGCCAGCAGCTTAGGGACTAGCGGGAGGAATGAGCAGTTCTTC.

V usage is TRBV4-3 and J usage is TRBJ2-7; 8 bases are a match to TRBD1. CDR3 size: 14 residues. In germline, CDR1 is LGHNA, CDR2 YSLEER. With V trimmed by 0 bases and J by 6 bases, 4 bases remained unmatched. CDR3: CASSQDSGGGEQYF. For the CDR3, the DNA is TGCGCCAGCAGCCAAGATTCAGGGGGCGGCGAGCAGTACTTC.

The chain carries TRBV6-5 and TRBJ2-1; 9 bases are a match to TRBD2. CDR1 MNHEY and CDR2 SVGAGI come from the germline V gene. V lost 3 bases and J lost 7; bases outside the gene matches: 4. The CDR3 consists of 14 residues. As DNA, the CDR3 is TGTGCCAGCAGTTATGAGAGCGGGGGGAATGAGCAGTTCTTC. This sequence encodes CASSYESGGNEQFF.

V is TRBV4-2 and J is TRBJ2-2; TRBD1 might be the D (6 bases). This CDR3 spans 16 amino acids. Trimming shortened V by 1 base and J by 2 bases, and 11 bases separated the two germline ends. Germline CDR1 LGHNA, CDR2 YNFKEQ. The DNA of the CDR3 is TGTGCCAGCAGCCAAGTCATACAGGGTAACACCGGGGAGCTGTTTTTT. The encoded protein is CASSQVIQGNTGELFF.

This clonotype was recorded once. CDR3 coding DNA: TGTGCCAGCAGTCGGACTAGCGGGAGTCGCTCAGATACGCAGTATTTT. This gives the protein CASSRTSGSRSDTQYF. The chain employs TRBV7-9 and TRBJ2-3; 13 bases line up with TRBD2. V lost 6 bases to trimming and J lost 4 bases; unmatched junction nucleotides: 7. Germline loops: CDR1 SEHNR, CDR2 FQNEAQ (reference sequence). This CDR3 comprises 16 residues.

The chain recombines TRBV6-5 with TRBJ2-2, with TRBD2 matching over 13 bases. The CDR3 is 16 amino acids. The V gene's germline CDR1 is MNHEY and CDR2 SVGAGI. V trimming: 0 bases; J trimming: 7 bases; junction bases outside the gene matches: 2. The CDR3 protein is CASSYSGTSGIGELFF. CDR3 nucleotide sequence: TGTGCCAGCAGTTACTCGGGGACTAGCGGGATCGGGGAGCTGTTTTTT.

Only one count was recorded for this clonotype. V gene TRBV13 combines with J gene TRBJ1-1; tentatively, D is TRBD1 (5 bases). V lost 5 bases, J lost 0 bases, and 13 bases lay in between. This CDR3 region has 15 residues. In germline, CDR1 is PRHDT, CDR2 FYEKMQ (reference sequence). The CDR3 nucleotides read TGTGCCAGCAGCACGACAGTGTACATGAACACTGAAGCTTTCTTT. Protein sequence: CASSTTVYMNTEAFF.

CDR3 loop: CASPSDMSYEQYF. Written as DNA, the CDR3 is TGTGCCAGCCCCTCGGACATGTCCTACGAGCAGTACTTC. This rearrangement joins TRBV7-9 to TRBJ2-7; D is possibly TRBD1 (5 bases). The CDR3 sequence is 13 residues long. Trimming took 8 bases from V and 1 from J, leaving 12 bases between them. Per germline, CDR1 SEHNR and CDR2 FQNEAQ (reference sequence).

This rearrangement joins TRBV9 to TRBJ2-7; TRBD2 might be the D (7 bases). This CDR3 has 15 amino acids. The germline V and J ends were trimmed by 0 bases and 2 bases, with 12 bases remaining between them. Looked up from germline, CDR1 is SGDLS and CDR2 is YYNGEE. CDR3 sequence reads: CASSVGGGPTYEQYF. The CDR3 nucleotides are TGTGCCAGCAGCGTAGGGGGGGGGCCAACCTACGAGCAGTACTTC. Variable domain in full (rest from reference TRBV9 and TRBJ2-7): DSGVTQTPKHLITATGQRVTLRCSPRSGDLSVYWYQQSLDQGLQFLIQYYNGEERAKGNILERFSAQQFPDLHSELNLSSLELGDSALYFCASSVGGGPTYEQYFGPGTRLTVT.